The 15 T cell receptor beta chains below all came from one sample that was sequenced in a study of Tregs in tolerant kidney transplant recipients. Using immunoSEQ multiplex PCR, the repertoire was profiled, and TCRdb retains in-frame clones only, with some absent. This sample's clone table lists approximately 35,000 clones. The material was CD8+ T cells from blood, obtained before the transplant. These receptor sequences come from a human donor who received a combined kidney and bone marrow transplant.

For this clone: Read sequence stops 3 residues before the CDR3 end, and the germline J gene provides the missing end. The rearrangement joins TRBV5-1 to TRBJ1-1; D is possibly TRBD1 (5 bases). Trimming stripped 4 bases from V and 1 base from J, with 8 bases between. The CDR3 covers 13 residues. CDR1 SGHRS and CDR2 YFSETQ come from the germline V gene. The CDR3 here is CASSPGGNTEAFF. CDR3 DNA (partial): TGCGCCAGCAGCCCGGGGGGGAACACTGAA. The full variable domain, its missing parts supplied by reference TRBV5-1 and TRBJ1-1, is KAGVTQTPRYLIKTRGQQVTLSCSPISGHRSVSWYQQTPGQGLQFLFEYFSETQRNKGNFPGRFSGRQFSNSRSEMNVSTLELGDSALYLCASSPGGNTEAFFGQGTRLTVV.

A note on this clone: Read coverage stops 3 residues before the CDR3 terminus; the germline J gene supplies the remainder. The rearrangement links TRBV19 to TRBJ1-2, with TRBD1 matching 7 bases. The CDR3 sequence is 13 residues long. V shed 3 bases, J shed 4 bases, and the junction held 2 bases outside the gene matches. Germline V gene lookup returns CDR1 LNHDA and CDR2 SQIVND (reference sequence). CDR3 DNA (partial): TGTGCCAGTAGTATGGGGACAGCCTATGGC. Its protein product is CASSMGTAYG. The CDR3 as a whole reads CASSMGTAYGYTF.

Remarks on this clone: The read comes to an end 3 residues before the CDR3 does, leaving the germline J gene to fill in the end. V gene TRBV29-1 combines with J gene TRBJ2-7; no clear D. V was clipped by 4 bases and J by 3 bases, with 13 bases between them. The germline CDR1 and CDR2 sequences are SQVTM and ANQGSEA. This CDR3 has 13 amino acids. CDR3 sequence reads: CSVAFGSGYEQYF. The DNA read from the CDR3 is TGCAGCGTTGCCTTTGGGTCGGGCTACGAG.

Concerning this clone itself: The read ends 3 residues early relative to the CDR3; the germline J gene fills the gap. This rearrangement joins TRBV7-6 to TRBJ2-1; 9 nucleotides agree with TRBD1. Trimming took 5 bases from V and 1 from J; bases not matched to a gene: 9. Germline values: CDR1 SGHVS, CDR2 FNYEAQ. The CDR3 is made up of 17 amino acids. Incomplete CDR3 DNA: TGTGCCAGCAGCCCGACTACAGGGGGCAGATCCTACAATGAG. It codes for CASSPTTGGRSYNE. The entire CDR3 sequence reads CASSPTTGGRSYNEQFF.

Points on this clone: The sequenced fragment ends 3 residues before the CDR3 boundary, so the rest is inferred from the germline J gene. This chain uses TRBV15 with TRBJ1-1; D not certain. Germline assignment: CDR1 LNHNV and CDR2 YYDKDF (reference sequence). The CDR3 loop spans 14 amino acids. The sequenced CDR3 bases are TGTGCCACCAGCAGAGATATTATCGAGAGGGAA. This encodes CATSRDIIERE. The full-length CDR3 reads as CATSRDIIEREAFF.

In regard to this clone: The sequenced fragment ends 3 residues before the CDR3 boundary, so the rest is inferred from the germline J gene. The V call is TRBV7-9, the J call TRBJ1-2; 8 bases line up with TRBD1. The CDR3 extends over 14 amino acids. With 5 bases clipped from V and 7 bases from J, the junction kept 9 bases outside the gene matches. The germline gives CDR1 SEHNR, CDR2 FQNEAQ (reference sequence). The CDR3 region is CASSPDRGSGGYTF. The CDR3 DNA, read in part, is TGTGCCAGCAGCCCCGACAGGGGAAGTGGTGGC. Together with reference TRBV7-9 and TRBJ1-2, the CDR3 gives the full variable domain: DTGVSQNPRHKITKRGQNVTFRCDPISEHNRLYWYRQTLGQGPEFLTYFQNEAQLEKSRLLSDRFSAERPKGSFSTLEIQRTEQGDSAMYLCASSPDRGSGGYTFGSGTRLTVV.

Remarks on this clone: The read ends 3 residues early relative to the CDR3; the germline J gene fills the gap. This rearrangement joins TRBV19 to TRBJ1-2; D might be TRBD1 (6 bases). Germline lookup yields CDR1 LNHDA and CDR2 SQIVND (reference sequence). CDR3 length: 16 amino acids. Between the trimmed V and J ends, which lost 2 bases and 3 bases, there was a span of 16 bases. The CDR3: CASSIRWGQVDYGYTF. CDR3 DNA (partial): TGTGCCAGTAGTATAAGGTGGGGGCAAGTAGACTATGGC.

For this clone: With the read ending 3 residues before the CDR3 end, the germline J gene is used to fill in that end. This chain joins TRBV6-2 or TRBV6-3 and TRBJ2-7; a weak D match, TRBD2 (6 bases). The V end lost 5 bases, the J end lost 4 bases, and 12 bases lay between the germline ends. Germline V lookup: CDR1 MNHEY, CDR2 SVGEGT. The CDR3 length is 13 residues. CDR3 DNA (partial): TGTGCCAGCAGTGCGGGAAGTTTATACGAG. As protein: CASSAGSLYE. The CDR3 in full is CASSAGSLYEQYF.

A note on this clone: The CDR3 extends 3 residues past the end of the read, so its final part is completed from the germline J gene. This rearrangement joins TRBV20-1 to TRBJ2-7; the D gene could be TRBD1 or TRBD2 (5 bases each). Trimming removed 6 bases at V and 6 bases at J, with 15 bases between. This CDR3 is built from 12 residues. The germline V gene has CDR1 DFQATT and CDR2 SNEGSKA (reference sequence). CDR3 in amino acids: CSATPEGSEQYF. The CDR3 bases that were read are TGCAGTGCCACCCCCGAGGGGTCCGAG.

Worth noting for this clone: The read ends 3 residues shy of where the CDR3 ends; the end is completed using the germline J gene. V is TRBV19 and J is TRBJ1-5, with TRBD1 matching 11 bases. The CDR3 is 17 residues long. V dropped 5 bases and J dropped 5; count of bases not matched to a gene: 11. From germline, CDR1 is LNHDA and CDR2 SQIVND (reference sequence). The covered CDR3 bases are TGTGCCAGTAGTGTGGGACAGGGGGTTTCCTCACATCAGCCC. Residues: CASSVGQGVSSHQP. The full CDR3 protein reads CASSVGQGVSSHQPQHF.

About this clone: Relative to the germline gene, one junction end is altered; a read error may explain this. The CDR3 goes on 3 residues after the read ends, and that part is filled in from the germline J gene. The rearrangement joins TRBV29-1 to TRBJ1-1, with D perhaps TRBD1 (6 bases). There are 14 residues in the CDR3. Germline loops: CDR1 SQVTM, CDR2 ANQGSEA. CDR3 region: CSAEGWGRDTEAFF. The sequenced part of the CDR3 DNA is TGTAGCGCCGAGGGGTGGGGGCGCGATACTGAA. Filled out from reference TRBV29-1 and TRBJ1-1, the complete variable domain reads SAVISQKPSRDICQRGTSLTIQCQVDSQVTMMFWYRQQPGQSLTLIATANQGSEATYESGFVIDKFPISRPNLTFSTLTVSNMSPEDSSIYLCSAEGWGRDTEAFFGQGTRLTVV.

Worth noting for this clone: The CDR3 extends 3 residues past the end of the read, so its final part is completed from the germline J gene. V and J are TRBV5-4 and TRBJ2-7; no definite D call. The CDR3 has 15 amino acids. Germline CDR1 reads SGHNT; CDR2 reads YYREEE (reference sequence). V was shortened by 0 bases and J by 4 bases, with 14 bases between the two germline ends. The part of the CDR3 DNA that was read is TGTGCCAGCAGCTTGGGTCAAGCGAATCCTTACGAG. Translated: CASSLGQANPYE. The entire CDR3 protein is CASSLGQANPYEQYF.

CDR3 DNA, as far as it was read: TGTGCCAGCAGCACGGGACAGGGGGCCTCTGAA. Protein: CASSTGQGASE. The full CDR3 protein is CASSTGQGASEAFF. J is TRBJ1-1 and V is TRBV7-2; 12 bases align to TRBD1. The read stops 3 residues short of the end of the CDR3; the missing end is completed from the germline J gene. Per the germline V gene, CDR1 is SGHTA and CDR2 is FQGNSA. The V segment lost 5 bases and the J segment 6 bases; nucleotides outside the gene matches: 4. The CDR3 is made up of 14 amino acids. The whole variable domain, remainder taken from reference TRBV7-2 and TRBJ1-1, is GAGVSQSPSNKVTEKGKDVELRCDPISGHTALYWYRQSLGQGLEFLIYFQGNSAPDKSGLPSDRFSAERTGGSVSTLTIQRTQQEDSAVYLCASSTGQGASEAFFGQGTRLTVV.

As to this clone: The sequence runs out 3 residues before the end of the CDR3; the remainder is reconstructed from the germline J gene. The chain recombines TRBV23-1 with TRBJ2-7; 14 bases are a match to TRBD2. TRBV23-1 has ORF status, its function being uncertain. V lost 3 bases and J lost 0; bases outside the gene matches: 16. The CDR3 runs 21 residues. The CDR3 sequence: CASSHPRAGLAGGRSSYEQYF. The sequenced part of the CDR3 DNA is TGCGCCAGCAGTCACCCGCGCGCCGGACTAGCGGGAGGACGGAGCTCCTACGAG.

In regard to this clone: The CDR3 end is not reached by the read, which stops 3 residues before it; the germline J gene fills it in. The chain has TRBV19 and TRBJ2-7; 12 bases are shared with TRBD2. Germline CDR1 LNHDA, CDR2 SQIVND (reference sequence). CDR3 length equals 15 residues. V dropped 1 base and J dropped 3; count of bases not matched to a gene: 1. CDR3 DNA (partial): TGTGCCAGTAGTATAGGACTAGCGGGAGACTACGAG. This codes for CASSIGLAGDYE. The CDR3 in its entirety is CASSIGLAGDYEQYF. Full variable domain (outside the CDR3, taken from reference TRBV19 and TRBJ2-7): DGGITQSPKYLFRKEGQNVTLSCEQNLNHDAMYWYRQDPGQGLRLIYYSQIVNDFQKGDIAEGYSVSREKKESFPLTVTSAQKNPTAFYLCASSIGLAGDYEQYFGPGTRLTVT.